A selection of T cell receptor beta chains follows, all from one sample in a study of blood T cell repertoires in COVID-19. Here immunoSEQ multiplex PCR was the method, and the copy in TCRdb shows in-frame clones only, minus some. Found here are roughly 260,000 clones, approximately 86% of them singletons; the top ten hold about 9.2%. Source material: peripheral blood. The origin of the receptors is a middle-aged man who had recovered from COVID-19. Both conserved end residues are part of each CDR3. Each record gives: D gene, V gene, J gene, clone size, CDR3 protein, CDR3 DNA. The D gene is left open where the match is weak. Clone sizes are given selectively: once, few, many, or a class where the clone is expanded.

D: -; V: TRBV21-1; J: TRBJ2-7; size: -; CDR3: CASSKGQGSSYEQYF; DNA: TGTGCCAGCAGCAAAGGACAGGGTAGCTCCTACGAGCAGTACTTC
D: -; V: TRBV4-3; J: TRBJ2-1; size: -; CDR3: CASSQDGPIYNEQFF; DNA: TGCGCCAGCAGCCAAGATGGGCCGATTTACAATGAGCAGTTCTTC
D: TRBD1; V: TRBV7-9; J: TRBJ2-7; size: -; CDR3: CASSLADRGFDEQYF; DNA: TGTGCCAGCAGCTTAGCCGACAGGGGTTTCGACGAGCAGTACTTC
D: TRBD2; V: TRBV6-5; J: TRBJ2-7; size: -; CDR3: CASRHTSGGLWLYF; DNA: TGTGCCAGCAGACATACTAGCGGGGGCCTTTGGCTCTACTTC
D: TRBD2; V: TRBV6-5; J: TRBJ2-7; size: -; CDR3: CATGEGSGREQYF; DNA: TGTGCCACCGGGGAGGGCTCTGGTAGGGAGCAGTACTTC
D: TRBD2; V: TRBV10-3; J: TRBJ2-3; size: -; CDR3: CATTSGASSTDTQYF; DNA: TGTGCCACGACTAGCGGGGCATCTAGCACAGATACGCAGTATTTT
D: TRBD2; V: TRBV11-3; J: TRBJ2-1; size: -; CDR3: CASSFRLAGDYNEQFF; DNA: TGTGCCAGCAGCTTTAGACTAGCGGGAGATTACAATGAGCAGTTCTTC
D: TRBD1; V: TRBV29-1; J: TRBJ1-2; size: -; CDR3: CSVLQGGGYTF; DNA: TGCAGCGTGCTACAGGGGGGCGGCTACACCTTC
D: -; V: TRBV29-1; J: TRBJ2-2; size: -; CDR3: CSVPSPINAGELFF; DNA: TGCAGCGTTCCCTCCCCTATCAACGCCGGGGAGCTGTTTTTT
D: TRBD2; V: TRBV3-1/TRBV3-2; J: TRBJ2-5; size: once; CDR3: CASSPKPTGRTSGREETQYF; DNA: TGTGCCAGCAGCCCTAAACCTACAGGACGGACTAGCGGGAGAGAGGAGACCCAGTACTTC
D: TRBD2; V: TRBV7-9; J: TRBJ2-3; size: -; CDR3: CASSLDGLAGGPPDTQYF; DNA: TGTGCCAGCAGCTTAGATGGACTAGCGGGTGGCCCGCCAGATACGCAGTATTTT
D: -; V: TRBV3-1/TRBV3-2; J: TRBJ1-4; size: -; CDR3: CASSQGGLGRGEKLFF; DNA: TGTGCCAGCAGCCAAGGGGGGCTGGGTCGAGGTGAAAAACTGTTTTTT
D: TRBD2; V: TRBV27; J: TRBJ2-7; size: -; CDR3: CASSLGTSGSYEQYF; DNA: TGTGCCAGCAGTCTTGGGACTAGCGGGAGCTACGAGCAGTACTTC
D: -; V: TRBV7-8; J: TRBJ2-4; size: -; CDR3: CASSLGVAKNIQYF; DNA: TGTGCCAGCAGCTTGGGCGTAGCCAAAAACATTCAGTACTTC
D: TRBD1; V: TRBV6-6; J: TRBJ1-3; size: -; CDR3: CADRGSTGNTIYF; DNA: TGTGCCGACAGGGGCTCGACTGGAAACACCATATATTTT
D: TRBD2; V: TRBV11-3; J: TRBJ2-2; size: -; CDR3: CASSVGLAGGTGELFF; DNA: TGTGCCAGCAGCGTGGGGCTAGCGGGAGGAACCGGGGAGCTGTTTTTT
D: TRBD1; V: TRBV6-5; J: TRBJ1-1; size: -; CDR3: CASSPRGATEAFF; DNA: TGTGCCAGCAGTCCCAGGGGGGCCACTGAAGCTTTCTTT
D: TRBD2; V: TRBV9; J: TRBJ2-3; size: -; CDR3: CASSVALAGMEEYF; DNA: TGTGCCAGCAGCGTAGCCCTAGCGGGGATGGAGGAATATTTT
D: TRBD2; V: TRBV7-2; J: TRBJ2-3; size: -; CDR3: CASSLWRGRIPTDTQYF; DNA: TGTGCCAGCAGCTTGTGGCGCGGGAGGATCCCCACAGATACGCAGTATTTT
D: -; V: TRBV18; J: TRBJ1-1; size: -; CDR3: CASSYSGRDREAFF; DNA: TGTGCCAGCTCCTACTCGGGTCGAGACCGTGAAGCTTTCTTT
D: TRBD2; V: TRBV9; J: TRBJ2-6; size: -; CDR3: CASSSASGSGGANVLTF; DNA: TGTGCCAGCAGCTCGGCTAGCGGGAGTGGTGGGGCCAACGTCCTGACTTTC
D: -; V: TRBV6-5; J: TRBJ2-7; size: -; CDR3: CASVALREQYF; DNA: TGTGCCAGCGTGGCCCTCCGCGAGCAGTACTTC
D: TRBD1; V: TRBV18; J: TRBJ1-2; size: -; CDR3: CASSPPGHTGGYYGYTF; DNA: TGTGCCAGCTCACCACCGGGTCATACAGGGGGCTACTATGGCTACACCTTC
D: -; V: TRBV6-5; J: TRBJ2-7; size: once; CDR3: CASSYFTGSEQYF; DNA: TGTGCCAGCAGTTACTTTACAGGGTCCGAGCAGTACTTC
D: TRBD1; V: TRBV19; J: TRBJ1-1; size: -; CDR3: CATGQGSGAGNTEAFF; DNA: TGTGCCACCGGACAGGGGAGTGGGGCAGGAAACACTGAAGCTTTCTTT
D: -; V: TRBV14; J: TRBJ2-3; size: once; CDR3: CASSQGSLGGRDTQYF; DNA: TGTGCCAGCAGCCAAGGGTCGCTCGGGGGTCGGGATACGCAGTATTTT
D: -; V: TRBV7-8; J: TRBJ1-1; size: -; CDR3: CASSLDNSARTEAFF; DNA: TGTGCCAGCAGCTTAGATAACTCAGCGCGTACTGAAGCTTTCTTT
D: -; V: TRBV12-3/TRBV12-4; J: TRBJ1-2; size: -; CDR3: CASSLKGPGYTF; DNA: TGTGCCAGCAGTTTAAAGGGGCCTGGCTACACCTTC
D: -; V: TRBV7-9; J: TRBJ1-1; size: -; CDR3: CASSWETYTEAFF; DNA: TGTGCCAGCAGCTGGGAGACCTACACTGAAGCTTTCTTT
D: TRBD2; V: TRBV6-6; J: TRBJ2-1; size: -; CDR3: CASNPPGLAGDEQFF; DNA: TGTGCCAGCAACCCACCGGGACTAGCGGGAGATGAGCAGTTCTTC
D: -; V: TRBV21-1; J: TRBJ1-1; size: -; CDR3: CASSKGPITGRITEAFF; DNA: TGTGCCAGCAGCAAAGGACCAATTACAGGGCGTATCACTGAAGCTTTCTTT
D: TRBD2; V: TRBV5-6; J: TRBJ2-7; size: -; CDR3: CASSFLGTGGQYEQYF; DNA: TGTGCCAGCAGCTTCTTAGGGACGGGGGGGCAATACGAGCAGTACTTC
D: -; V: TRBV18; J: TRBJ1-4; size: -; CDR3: CASSQMDSEKLFF; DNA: TGTGCCAGCTCTCAGATGGACAGTGAAAAACTGTTTTTT
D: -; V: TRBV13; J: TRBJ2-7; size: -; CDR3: CASSGRGDRRSYEQYF; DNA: TGTGCCAGCAGCGGCCGAGGAGACAGGCGCTCCTACGAGCAGTACTTC
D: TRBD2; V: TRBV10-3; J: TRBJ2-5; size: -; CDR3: CAIRPGRTQETQYF; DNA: TGTGCCATCCGACCCGGGAGGACCCAAGAGACCCAGTACTTC
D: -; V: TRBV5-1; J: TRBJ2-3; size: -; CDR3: CASSSQTRETSTDTQYF; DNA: TGCGCCAGCAGCTCCCAAACCCGAGAGACAAGCACAGATACGCAGTATTTT
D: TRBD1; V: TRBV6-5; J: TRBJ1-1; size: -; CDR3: CASSLDRAHTEAFF; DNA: TGTGCCAGCAGTCTTGACAGGGCTCACACTGAAGCTTTCTTT
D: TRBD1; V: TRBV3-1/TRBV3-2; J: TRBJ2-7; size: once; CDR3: CASSPRDRGHEQYF; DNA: TGTGCCAGCAGCCCGCGGGACAGGGGGCACGAGCAGTACTTC
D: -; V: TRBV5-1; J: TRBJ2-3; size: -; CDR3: CASRQNSSPGTDTQYF; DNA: TGCGCCAGCAGACAGAACTCGTCCCCCGGCACAGATACGCAGTATTTT
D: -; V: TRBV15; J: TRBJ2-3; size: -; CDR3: CATSSLTTRGRDTQYF; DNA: TGTGCCACCAGCAGTCTGACTACCAGGGGGAGGGATACGCAGTATTTT
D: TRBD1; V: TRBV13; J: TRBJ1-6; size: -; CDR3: CASSFRRGTGKSSYNSPLHF; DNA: TGTGCCAGCAGCTTCCGAAGGGGGACAGGCAAGAGCTCCTATAATTCACCCCTCCACTTT
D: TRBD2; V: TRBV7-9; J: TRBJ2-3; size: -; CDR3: CASSSGLASTDTQYF; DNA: TGTGCCAGCAGCTCCGGACTAGCTAGCACAGATACGCAGTATTTT
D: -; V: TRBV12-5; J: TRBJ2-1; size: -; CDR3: CASGFMRGNEQFF; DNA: TGTGCTAGTGGTTTTATGCGCGGGAATGAGCAGTTCTTC
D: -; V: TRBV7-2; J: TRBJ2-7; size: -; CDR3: CASTPGGGHGILYF; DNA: TGTGCCAGCACCCCCGGTGGAGGCCACGGTATTTTGTACTTC
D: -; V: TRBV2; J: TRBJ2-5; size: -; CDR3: CASSVSLQETQYF; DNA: TGTGCCAGCAGTGTCTCCCTCCAAGAGACCCAGTACTTC
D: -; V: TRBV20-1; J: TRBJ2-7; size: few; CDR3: CSASGQGGRSYEQYF; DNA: TGCAGTGCTAGTGGGCAGGGCGGTCGCTCCTACGAGCAGTACTTC
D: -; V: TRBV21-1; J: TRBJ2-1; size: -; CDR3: CASSKCGGAVAGRSSYNEQFF; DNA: TGTGCCAGCAGCAAATGTGGGGGTGCGGTAGCGGGGAGGAGCTCCTACAATGAGCAGTTCTTC
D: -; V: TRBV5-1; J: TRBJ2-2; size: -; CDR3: CASSLSGTGELFF; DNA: TGCGCCAGCAGCTTATCAGGGACCGGGGAGCTGTTTTTT
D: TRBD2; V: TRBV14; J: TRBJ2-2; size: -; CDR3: CASSPLGFGLAVGELFF; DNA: TGTGCCAGCAGCCCCCTGGGATTTGGACTAGCGGTCGGGGAGCTGTTTTTT
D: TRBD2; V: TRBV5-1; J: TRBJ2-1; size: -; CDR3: CASSQGTSGRVEQFF; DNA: TGCGCCAGCAGCCAAGGGACTAGCGGGAGGGTGGAGCAGTTCTTC
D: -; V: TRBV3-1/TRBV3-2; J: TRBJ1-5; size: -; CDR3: CASSHPHAAAQHF; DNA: TGTGCCAGCAGCCACCCACATGCGGCAGCCCAGCATTTT
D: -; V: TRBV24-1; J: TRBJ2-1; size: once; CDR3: CATSGGSSYNEQFF; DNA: TGTGCCACCAGTGGAGGGAGCTCCTACAATGAGCAGTTCTTC
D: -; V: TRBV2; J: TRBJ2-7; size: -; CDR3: CASSEARAGEQYF; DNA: TGTGCCAGCAGTGAAGCGCGGGCAGGCGAGCAGTACTTC
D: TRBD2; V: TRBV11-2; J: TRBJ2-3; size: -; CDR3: CASTLAGGPTDTQYF; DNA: TGTGCCAGCACCTTAGCGGGGGGGCCGACAGATACGCAGTATTTT
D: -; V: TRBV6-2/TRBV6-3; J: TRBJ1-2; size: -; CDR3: CASSYSSGYYGYTF; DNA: TGTGCCAGCAGTTACTCGAGCGGTTACTATGGCTACACCTTC